Following are 10 T cell receptor beta chains from one sample sequenced in a study of technical replicates of blood from a few donors. Clones were read by immunoSEQ multiplex PCR, and TCRdb kept only the in-frame ones, dropping some. The table lists more than 65,000 clones, 80% to 95% of them singletons. Sequences were obtained from T cells isolated from PBMCs. These receptors came from a human donor in good health.

The chain is built from TRBV6-5 and TRBJ1-4; D is possibly TRBD1 (6 bases). The CDR3 runs to 15 residues. Germline CDR1 and CDR2: MNHEY and SVGAGI. V was trimmed by 7 bases and J by 8 bases, leaving 20 bases between them. The CDR3 region is CASTSVTGSREKLFF. The CDR3, as DNA: TGTGCCAGCACTTCTGTAACAGGGTCGAGGGAAAAACTGTTTTTT.

This clone showed up just once. The rearrangement uses TRBV19 and TRBJ1-4; no reliable D call. Germline V gene data show CDR1 as LNHDA and CDR2 as SQIVND (reference sequence). The CDR3 has 12 residues. Here the CDR3 DNA reads TGTGCATGTCGAGCAACTAATGAAAAACTGTTTTTT. It specifies CACRATNEKLFF.

This clone was counted only a few times. The chain recombines TRBV29-1 with TRBJ1-1, with TRBD1 identical over 7 bases. The germline V gene has CDR1 SQVTM and CDR2 ANQGSEA. The CDR3 is made up of 14 amino acids. V dropped 0 bases and J dropped 5; count of bases not matched to a gene: 6. CDR3 residues: CSVEEETGRTEAFF. The CDR3 DNA reads TGCAGCGTTGAAGAGGAGACAGGGAGGACTGAAGCTTTCTTT.

In this sample, this clone turned up once. The chain recombines TRBV6-6 with TRBJ1-5, with D possibly being TRBD1 (5 bases). Trimming cost V 0 bases and J 0 bases, with 9 bases left between them. Per germline, CDR1 MNHNY and CDR2 SVGAGI (reference sequence). The CDR3 length is 16 residues. In DNA form, the CDR3 reads TGTGCCAGCAGTTACTCTGAACAGGATAGCAATCAGCCCCAGCATTTT. The encoded protein is CASSYSEQDSNQPQHF.

This chain links TRBV2 with TRBJ2-3; no firm D call. V was pared by 2 bases and J by 3 bases, with 6 bases between. Germline assignment: CDR1 SNHLY and CDR2 FYNNEI. CDR3 size: 13 residues. The CDR3: CASSEILTDTQYF. CDR3 bases: TGTGCCAGCAGTGAAATCCTAACAGATACGCAGTATTTT. The full variable domain, in which reference TRBV2 and TRBJ2-3 provide the parts outside the CDR3, is EPEVTQTPSHQVTQMGQEVILRCVPISNHLYFYWYRQILGQKVEFLVSFYNNEISEKSEIFDDQFSVERPDGSNFTLKIRSTKLEDSAMYFCASSEILTDTQYFGPGTRLTVL.

The rearrangement links TRBV11-3 to TRBJ2-2, with a tentative D call TRBD1 (6 bases). The CDR3 runs to 15 residues. V lost 5 bases and J 8 bases, leaving 18 bases between the germline ends. The germline CDR1 and CDR2 sequences are SGHNT and YENEEA. CDR3 bases: TGTGCCAGCAGCCCTCAGACGTTGCAGGGGGGGGAGCTGTTTTTT. Translation gives CASSPQTLQGGELFF.

The V and J genes are TRBV5-1 and TRBJ2-3, with a possible D match to TRBD1 (5 bases). Deletions cut 4 bases from V and 3 bases from J, with 15 bases between. CDR3 length equals 15 residues. Germline CDR1 reads SGHRS; CDR2 reads YFSETQ. CDR3 bases: TGCGCCAGCAGCCATAGAACAGGCGAAACAGATACGCAGTATTTT. It codes for CASSHRTGETDTQYF.

The genes are TRBV6-1 and TRBJ2-7; TRBD1 aligns across 7 bases. The CDR3 totals 15 residues. Trimming took 1 base from V and 3 from J; bases not matched to a gene: 6. Per the germline V gene, CDR1 is MNHNS and CDR2 is SASEGT. DNA for the CDR3: TGTGCCAGCAGTGAAGGACAGGGCCCATTCTACGAGCAGTACTTC. The encoded protein is CASSEGQGPFYEQYF.

This chain joins TRBV6-5 and TRBJ2-3, with TRBD2 identical over 7 bases. The CDR3 is 16 residues long. Germline V gene data show CDR1 as MNHEY and CDR2 as SVGAGI. V was clipped by 0 bases and J by 3 bases; unmatched bases: 6. The CDR3: CASSYSIGEGTDTQYF. The CDR3 coding sequence is TGTGCCAGCAGTTACTCGATTGGGGAGGGGACAGATACGCAGTATTTT.

The chain couples TRBV5-1 to TRBJ1-2; D remains ambiguous. Trimming shortened V by 0 bases and J by 4 bases, and 19 bases separated the two germline ends. CDR3 length equals 17 residues. Germline CDR1 and CDR2: SGHRS and YFSETQ. CDR3 sequence (DNA): TGCGCCAGCAGCTTGGCCTTCGGGCGGGCGAAGGTCTATGGCTACACCTTC. As protein: CASSLAFGRAKVYGYTF.